The rows below give T cell receptor beta chains drawn from one sample of a study of blood T cell repertoires in COVID-19. TCRdb's copy holds only in-frame clones and misses some; the assay was immunoSEQ multiplex PCR. The sample lists over 100,000 clones, approximately 81% occurring once. Material: peripheral blood. All receptors come from a woman aged 80 or over with acute or convalescent COVID-19. Both conserved end residues are part of each CDR3. Size is omitted from some rows. Given values are once, few, many or a class for expanded clones.

TRBJ1-2,NA,TRBV30,12,CAWSAGQGYYTF
TRBJ2-1,NA,TRBV6-6,14,CASSLMEGPYEQFF
TRBJ1-6,NA,TRBV9,14,CASSFSGLGSPLHF
TRBJ2-2,NA,TRBV6-5,15,CASTLTGARTGELFF
TRBJ1-5,NA,TRBV27,13,CASSRGGDQPQHF
TRBJ2-5,NA,TRBV6-5,15,CASSRTSGSFETQYF
TRBJ1-1,NA,TRBV3-1/TRBV3-2,14,CASSRGGVSTEAFF
TRBJ2-3,NA,TRBV3-1/TRBV3-2,13,CASSLGRTDTQYF
TRBJ2-3,once,TRBV5-6,15,CASSLGRESTDTQYF
TRBJ2-3,NA,TRBV9,13,CASSVVGSDTQYF
TRBJ2-7,NA,TRBV6-2/TRBV6-3,15,CASSGTGTPTYEQYF
TRBJ1-3,NA,TRBV4-1,14,CASSQGPVGNTIYF
TRBJ2-2,NA,TRBV4-3,16,CASSQDSAGDTGELFF
TRBJ1-1,NA,TRBV30,12,CAWRDRGAEAFF
TRBJ1-4,NA,TRBV7-9,15,CASNTGTSTNEKLFF
TRBJ2-1,NA,TRBV7-2,15,CASSLGSGGDNEQFF
TRBJ2-3,NA,TRBV11-2,14,CASSLSAGTDTQYF
TRBJ2-3,NA,TRBV20-1,11,CSASRADTQYF
TRBJ2-7,NA,TRBV7-2,14,CASSRTGRAYEQYF
TRBJ2-5,NA,TRBV5-1,16,CASSLIAGGRQETQYF
TRBJ2-7,NA,TRBV19,13,CASSIGIVESPYF
TRBJ1-1,NA,TRBV6-5,12,CASRRGGTEAFF
TRBJ1-6,NA,TRBV6-5,15,CASSRGQGWDSPLHF
TRBJ1-5,NA,TRBV28,15,CASSPTTGSGQPQHF
TRBJ1-2,once,TRBV28,15,CASSSPRQGADGYTF
TRBJ2-3,NA,TRBV19,19,CASSSSVSGRRFSTDTQYF
TRBJ1-6,NA,TRBV6-6,13,CASASSVNSPLHF
TRBJ2-2,NA,TRBV30,14,CAWSLPFQTGELFF
TRBJ1-2,NA,TRBV15,16,CATSRGGTGGFNGYTF
TRBJ2-2,NA,TRBV5-1,15,CASSPGTANTGELFF
TRBJ1-4,NA,TRBV2,14,CATRTGLGNEKLFF
TRBJ2-5,few,TRBV7-2,14,CASSSAIPVETQYF
TRBJ2-5,few,TRBV24-1,15,CATSGGAGDTGTQYF
TRBJ1-1,NA,TRBV2,12,CASQVRNTEAFF
TRBJ1-2,NA,TRBV13,14,CASSPPGLYGGYTF
TRBJ1-2,NA,TRBV6-5,15,CASSYSPQTNYGYTF
TRBJ1-1,NA,TRBV7-9,15,CASSAGTGGEAEAFF
TRBJ1-5,NA,TRBV28,15,CASSFEGEWNQPQHF
TRBJ1-2,NA,TRBV28,14,CASNLRDKNYGYTF
TRBJ1-1,NA,TRBV5-4,16,CASSSPRQGANTEAFF
TRBJ1-1,NA,TRBV2,16,CASSDNIGRGQPEAFF
TRBJ1-5,NA,TRBV24-1,14,CATSEALAGQPQHF
TRBJ1-2,NA,TRBV5-1,11,CASRQEGGYTF
TRBJ1-1,NA,TRBV27,14,CASSIKTGETEAFF
TRBJ1-5,NA,TRBV30,14,CAWSVTGRGEPQHF
TRBJ1-2,NA,TRBV11-2,13,CASSLLGGRGYTF
TRBJ1-1,once,TRBV5-1,15,CASSLMPGENTEAFF
TRBJ2-7,few,TRBV14,12,CASSPGLHEQYF
TRBJ1-2,NA,TRBV5-1,15,CASSLEVSEVYGYTF
TRBJ1-1,NA,TRBV11-2,13,CASSQGMNTEAFF
TRBJ2-1,NA,TRBV18,16,CASSPSGGRSYNEQFF
TRBJ2-3,once,TRBV5-1,16,CASSATRGGNADTQYF
TRBJ2-7,NA,TRBV30,16,CAWSLGATGLAGGQYF